This entry lists 9 T cell receptor beta chains sequenced from one sample in a study of cytomegalovirus exposure and HLA in healthy donors. PCR used 60 Vbeta primers and 13 Jbeta primers. The assay was immunoSEQ multiplex PCR, and TCRdb's table has in-frame clones only and misses some. Here the sample table reports some 130,000 clones. The sequenced sample was PBMCs. The origin of the receptors is a middle-aged woman in good health and CMV-seropositive.

The CDR3 loop reads CASSNLPRGDEKLFF. The CDR3 region has the DNA TGTGCCAGCAGCAATCTACCCAGGGGCGATGAAAAACTGTTTTTT. The chain combines TRBV28 with TRBJ1-4, with D possibly TRBD1 on 6 matching bases. Per the germline V gene, CDR1 is MDHEN and CDR2 is SYDVKM. The germline V and J ends were trimmed by 6 bases and 6 bases, with 17 bases remaining between them. The CDR3 has 15 amino acids.

The V call is TRBV19, the J call TRBJ1-5, with TRBD1 matching 9 bases. Trimming cost V 6 bases and J 5 bases; bases outside gene matches: 2. CDR3 length: 13 residues. Looked up from germline, CDR1 is LNHDA and CDR2 is SQIVND (reference sequence). The CDR3 reads CASRGQGYQPQHF. In DNA, the CDR3 is TGTGCCAGTAGGGGACAGGGATATCAGCCCCAGCATTTT.

The V and J genes are TRBV7-9 and TRBJ2-2, with D hard to call. Looked up from germline, CDR1 is SEHNR and CDR2 is FQNEAQ (reference sequence). Trimming stripped 5 bases from V and 1 base from J, with 14 bases between. The CDR3 extends over 16 amino acids. The CDR3 reads CASSPAVGKNTGELFF. The CDR3 DNA is TGTGCCAGCAGCCCTGCCGTGGGCAAGAACACCGGGGAGCTGTTTTTT.

This chain links TRBV29-1 with TRBJ2-7, with a possible D match to TRBD1 (7 bases). V gave up 4 bases and J gave up 4 bases, with 14 bases separating them. Germline CDR1 is SQVTM and CDR2 is ANQGSEA. The CDR3 runs 13 residues. CDR3 bases: TGCAGCGTTGGAGGAGGGGGCAGGTACGAGCAGTACTTC. Its protein product is CSVGGGGRYEQYF.

The chain links TRBV12-5 to TRBJ2-1, with D unclear. CDR1 and CDR2 (germline): LGHNT, FRNRAP. Deletions cut 6 bases from V and 1 base from J, with 10 bases between. The CDR3 contains 14 residues. The CDR3 region has the DNA TGTGCTAGTGGCCGGCTAGGTTCCTACAATGAGCAGTTCTTC. Protein sequence: CASGRLGSYNEQFF.

The rearrangement joins TRBV7-8 to TRBJ2-7; tentatively, D is TRBD1 (7 bases). The CDR3 loop spans 14 amino acids. CDR1 and CDR2 (germline): SGHVS, FQNEAQ. Trimming removed 3 bases from V and 4 bases from J, with 13 bases in between. CDR3 residues: CASSFGQEGYEQYF. As DNA, the CDR3 is TGTGCCAGCAGCTTTGGACAGGAGGGGTACGAGCAGTACTTC. Full variable domain (missing parts from reference TRBV7-8 and TRBJ2-7): GAGVSQSPRYKVAKRGQDVALRCDPISGHVSLFWYQQALGQGPEFLTYFQNEAQLDKSGLPSDRFFAERPEGSVSTLKIQRTQQEDSAVYLCASSFGQEGYEQYFGPGTRLTVT.

The chain carries TRBV19 and TRBJ2-3; 7 bases are shared with TRBD2. From germline, CDR1 is LNHDA and CDR2 SQIVND (reference sequence). The CDR3 has 15 amino acids. J lost 2 bases, V lost 5 bases, and 7 bases had no gene match. The CDR3 sequence: CASSPGGRFTDTQYF. The CDR3 DNA reads as TGTGCCAGTAGTCCCGGGGGGAGATTCACAGATACGCAGTATTTT. The full variable domain, its missing parts supplied by reference TRBV19 and TRBJ2-3, is DGGITQSPKYLFRKEGQNVTLSCEQNLNHDAMYWYRQDPGQGLRLIYYSQIVNDFQKGDIAEGYSVSREKKESFPLTVTSAQKNPTAFYLCASSPGGRFTDTQYFGPGTRLTVL.

This chain connects TRBV5-1 to TRBJ1-5; possibly TRBD1 for D (6 bases). Per germline, CDR1 SGHRS and CDR2 YFSETQ. Trimming took 0 bases from V and 4 from J, leaving 11 bases between them. CDR3 size: 15 residues. The CDR3 is CASSLGQGPNQPQHF. The CDR3 DNA follows: TGCGCCAGCAGCTTGGGGCAGGGGCCAAATCAGCCCCAGCATTTT.

Here the CDR3 DNA reads TGTGCCAGCAGTTACGCTAGAGGTGATCGGGAGACCCAGTACTTC. Residues: CASSYARGDRETQYF. The chain couples TRBV6-5 to TRBJ2-5, with unresolved D. Looked up from germline, CDR1 is MNHEY and CDR2 is SVGAGI. Trimming cost V 2 bases and J 5 bases, with 15 bases left between them. The CDR3 runs to 15 residues.